The 30 T cell receptor beta chains presented below share a single source sample, sequenced in a study of blood T cell repertoires in COVID-19. TCRdb's copy holds only in-frame clones and misses some; the assay was immunoSEQ multiplex PCR. Seen here are roughly 68,000 clones, approximately 86% observed once, and the top ten hold more than 15%. Specimen: peripheral blood. The receptors stem from an elderly man with active COVID-19.

In this sample, this clone turned up a few times. The J gene is TRBJ1-2, the V gene TRBV2; 9 bases line up with TRBD1. This CDR3 spans 15 amino acids. After removal of 3 bases from V and 4 bases from J, the junction contained 6 bases not matched to a gene. Looked up from germline, CDR1 is SNHLY and CDR2 is FYNNEI. CDR3 DNA sequence: TGTGCCAGCAGTGACCGGGACAGGGAACCCTATGGCTACACCTTC. Its translation is CASSDRDREPYGYTF.

The chain couples TRBV6-6 to TRBJ2-5, with 10 bases that match TRBD2. This CDR3 is 15 amino acids long. V shed 2 bases, J shed 4 bases, and the junction held 4 bases outside the gene matches. Germline-derived CDR1 and CDR2 are MNHNY and SVGAGI (reference sequence). The CDR3 protein is CASSYEGLASETQYF. Written as DNA, the CDR3 is TGTGCCAGCAGTTACGAGGGACTAGCGTCAGAGACCCAGTACTTC.

The chain recombines TRBV19 with TRBJ1-6, with D hard to call. Germline CDR1 reads LNHDA; CDR2 reads SQIVND (reference sequence). The V end lost 8 bases, the J end lost 9 bases, and 17 bases lay between the germline ends. The CDR3 is made up of 14 amino acids. The CDR3 DNA reads TGTGCCAGTTCGGTGGGCCGGGGAGCTTCACCCCTCCACTTT. It codes for CASSVGRGASPLHF.

This clone occurred once. This sequence joins TRBV2 and TRBJ1-2; 8 nucleotides match TRBD1. The V segment lost 6 bases and the J segment 6 bases; nucleotides outside the gene matches: 9. The CDR3 is 14 amino acids. Germline assignment: CDR1 SNHLY and CDR2 FYNNEI. The CDR3 bases are TGTGCCAGCAGCGGACAGGGTCTTGGGGATGGCTACACCTTC. Residues: CASSGQGLGDGYTF. Full variable domain (rest looked up from reference TRBV2 and TRBJ1-2): EPEVTQTPSHQVTQMGQEVILRCVPISNHLYFYWYRQILGQKVEFLVSFYNNEISEKSEIFDDQFSVERPDGSNFTLKIRSTKLEDSAMYFCASSGQGLGDGYTFGSGTRLTVV.

This chain uses TRBV27 with TRBJ2-1, with 11 bases matching TRBD1. This CDR3 comprises 15 residues. V gave up 4 bases and J gave up 4 bases; unmatched junction bases: 3. CDR1 and CDR2 (germline): MNHEY, SMNVEV (reference sequence). Written as DNA, the CDR3 is TGTGCCAGCAGTTCCGGGACAGGGGGTTACAATGAGCAGTTCTTC. Residues: CASSSGTGGYNEQFF.

This chain joins TRBV12-3 or TRBV12-4 and TRBJ2-5; D may be TRBD2 (5 bases). The CDR3 runs 12 residues. Trimming stripped 8 bases from V and 8 bases from J, with 15 bases between. As DNA, the CDR3 is TGTGCCAGCTCTTCCGTCAGGACTACCCAGTACTTC. Protein sequence: CASSSVRTTQYF.

The V gene is TRBV7-2, the J gene TRBJ2-3; no definite D call. Looked up from germline, CDR1 is SGHTA and CDR2 is FQGNSA. The ends were cut back, 1 base at V and 2 bases at J, with 10 bases in the middle. The CDR3 extends over 15 amino acids. The CDR3 protein is CASSLGAPPTDTQYF. The DNA of the CDR3 is TGTGCCAGCAGCTTAGGAGCCCCCCCCACAGATACGCAGTATTTT.

The rearrangement uses TRBV11-2 and TRBJ2-1; 7 bases fit TRBD2. The CDR3 has 17 residues. Germline V gives CDR1 SGHAT, CDR2 FQNNGV. With V trimmed by 3 bases and J by 6 bases, 14 bases remained unmatched. The CDR3 spells CASSFRFGGSPINEQFF. CDR3 nucleotide sequence: TGTGCCAGCAGCTTCCGGTTCGGGGGGAGCCCAATCAATGAGCAGTTCTTC.

The chain combines TRBV29-1 with TRBJ2-7, with D perhaps TRBD1 (6 bases). The CDR3 spans 14 residues. CDR1 and CDR2 from the germline V gene are SQVTM and ANQGSEA. Trimming removed 7 bases at V and 2 bases at J, with 18 bases between. CDR3 residues: CSAFVGRGTYEQYF. CDR3 DNA: TGCAGCGCTTTTGTAGGCAGGGGAACCTACGAGCAGTACTTC.

V is TRBV21-1 and J is TRBJ2-7; the D call in the table, TRBD2, was not verified against the DNA. TRBV21-1 is assigned pseudogene status. The CDR3 spans 18 residues. CDR3 region: CASSKERLAGGPQYEQYF. The CDR3 nucleotides are TGTGCCAGCAGCAAAGAAAGGCTAGCGGGGGGTCCGCAGTACGAGCAGTACTTC.

The chain combines TRBV4-1 with TRBJ2-2, with TRBD1 matching 11 bases. CDR3 length: 15 amino acids. J gave up 6 bases and V 3 bases, and 3 bases lay outside the gene matches. Germline lookup yields CDR1 MGHRA and CDR2 YSYEKL. The CDR3 bases are TGCGCCAGCAGCCAGAGGACAGGGGGCGCCGGGGAGCTGTTTTTT. Its translation is CASSQRTGGAGELFF.

CDR3 bases: TGTGCCAGCAGTTTACTCGGGACGTCCCTCCGGGGGGAGACCCAGTACTTC. Translating gives CASSLLGTSLRGETQYF. V is TRBV28 and J is TRBJ2-5; D perhaps matches TRBD2 (6 bases). CDR1 MDHEN and CDR2 SYDVKM come from the germline V gene. The CDR3 length is 17 residues. Trimming shortened V by 2 bases and J by 5 bases, and 21 bases separated the two germline ends.

J is TRBJ1-6 and V is TRBV2; possible D gene TRBD1, 6 bases. CDR1 and CDR2 (germline): SNHLY, FYNNEI. The CDR3 is made up of 17 amino acids. Trimming shortened V by 6 bases and J by 1 base, and 16 bases separated the two germline ends. CDR3 nucleotide sequence: TGTGCCAGCAGGGCTTCCTTAACAGGGTCCTATAATTCACCCCTCCACTTT. As protein: CASRASLTGSYNSPLHF.

V usage is TRBV10-3 and J usage is TRBJ2-7, with 10 bases that match TRBD2. The CDR3 contains 17 residues. Germline CDR1 ENHRY, CDR2 SYGVKD. Trimming at V came to 1 base and at J to 4 bases, leaving 10 bases not matched to a gene. In DNA, the CDR3 is TGTGCCATCAGTGAGTATAGCGGGGGGTTACGAAGTTACGAGCAGTACTTC. As protein: CAISEYSGGLRSYEQYF.

In its sample, this clone was seen once. V gene TRBV30 combines with J gene TRBJ2-1; the D gene is possibly TRBD2 (6 bases). Germline V gene lookup returns CDR1 GTSNPN and CDR2 SVGIG (reference sequence). Trimming removed 3 bases from V and 5 bases from J, with 17 bases in between. CDR3 length equals 15 residues. The CDR3 DNA reads TGTGCCTGGAGGGGGACCGGGACTGGCCACAATGAGCAGTTCTTC. This codes for CAWRGTGTGHNEQFF.

The chain couples TRBV5-1 to TRBJ2-2; 8 nucleotides line up with TRBD2. Germline loops: CDR1 SGHRS, CDR2 YFSETQ. Trimming cost V 0 bases and J 5 bases; bases outside gene matches: 9. The CDR3 contains 17 residues. The CDR3 spells CASSLGPEAGETGELFF. The CDR3, as DNA: TGCGCCAGCAGCTTGGGGCCTGAAGCGGGGGAGACCGGGGAGCTGTTTTTT. The whole variable domain, filled in from reference TRBV5-1 and TRBJ2-2, reads KAGVTQTPRYLIKTRGQQVTLSCSPISGHRSVSWYQQTPGQGLQFLFEYFSETQRNKGNFPGRFSGRQFSNSRSEMNVSTLELGDSALYLCASSLGPEAGETGELFFGEGSRLTVL.

This rearrangement joins TRBV7-2 to TRBJ2-7; 11 bases agree with TRBD2. The junction had 2 bases not matched to a gene; V was cut back by 4 bases and J by 3 bases. Germline-derived CDR1 and CDR2 are SGHTA and FQGNSA. The CDR3 loop spans 14 amino acids. This CDR3 is CASSYSGRDYEQYF. CDR3 DNA: TGTGCCAGCAGCTATAGCGGGAGGGACTACGAGCAGTACTTC.

V usage is TRBV6-5 and J usage is TRBJ2-5; TRBD1 matches 8 bases. Per germline, CDR1 MNHEY and CDR2 SVGAGI. V shed 6 bases and J 4 bases; nucleotides not matched to a gene: 4. There are 13 residues in the CDR3. Here the CDR3 DNA reads TGTGCCAGCAGCACCGACAGGGGAGAGACCCAGTACTTC. It is translated as CASSTDRGETQYF.

The gene calls are TRBV6-2 or TRBV6-3 and TRBJ1-6, with a possible D match to TRBD1 (5 bases). CDR1 and CDR2 (germline): MNHEY, SVGEGT. CDR3 size: 15 residues. Deletions cut 2 bases from V and 7 bases from J, with 12 bases between. CDR3 residues: CASSYVDRSNSPLHF. The CDR3 bases are TGTGCCAGCAGTTACGTTGACAGAAGCAATTCACCCCTCCACTTT.

The sample holds a few counts of this clone. This chain joins TRBV4-3 and TRBJ2-7, with TRBD2 identical over 9 bases. CDR3 length: 14 amino acids. CDR1 is LGHNA and CDR2 is YSLEER in the germline V gene. V lost 0 bases, J lost 6 bases, and 3 bases stayed unmatched. The CDR3 reads CASSQDRRGGEQYF. CDR3 DNA sequence: TGCGCCAGCAGCCAAGATCGGCGGGGGGGCGAGCAGTACTTC.

The chain has TRBV27 and TRBJ2-1; TRBD2 matches 8 bases. CDR1 MNHEY and CDR2 SMNVEV come from the germline V gene (reference sequence). The CDR3 consists of 16 residues. With V trimmed by 8 bases and J by 2 bases, 11 bases remained unmatched. This chain's CDR3 is CASGPWISGTYNEQFF. In DNA, the CDR3 is TGTGCCAGCGGACCTTGGATTAGCGGGACCTACAATGAGCAGTTCTTC.

J is TRBJ2-1 and V is TRBV5-1; D gene ambiguous. Germline V CDR1 and CDR2: SGHRS, YFSETQ. The CDR3 is 14 residues long. V was pared by 4 bases and J by 5 bases, with 13 bases between. The DNA of the CDR3 is TGCGCCAGCAGCGTGGACCCCGCGAACAATGAGCAGTTCTTC. Its protein is CASSVDPANNEQFF.

This clone was observed a single time. The rearrangement links TRBV5-4 to TRBJ2-5; a possible D gene is TRBD1 (6 bases). The length of the CDR3 is 14 residues. Germline V gene sequence: CDR1 SGHNT, CDR2 YYREEE (reference sequence). V was cut by 0 bases and J by 2 bases, with 8 bases left in between. The CDR3 region is CASSLGGQQETQYF. The DNA for the CDR3 is TGTGCCAGCAGCTTGGGGGGGCAGCAAGAGACCCAGTACTTC.

V is TRBV7-2 and J is TRBJ2-1; tentative D call: TRBD1 (6 bases). Germline values: CDR1 SGHTA, CDR2 FQGNSA. Trimming left V 5 bases short and J 15 bases short, with 23 bases between. CDR3 length equals 14 residues. CDR3 in DNA: TGTGCCAGCAGCCCCCCCGGTAGGAGCCAAGGGGGGTTCTTC. Its translation: CASSPPGRSQGGFF.

The chain employs TRBV4-2 and TRBJ1-1; possible D gene TRBD1, 6 bases. V was clipped by 1 base and J by 1 base, with 10 bases between them. Germline loops: CDR1 LGHNA, CDR2 YNFKEQ. The CDR3 runs to 15 residues. The CDR3 sequence: CASSQVQGQNTEAFF. The CDR3 DNA sequence: TGTGCCAGCAGCCAAGTTCAGGGGCAGAACACTGAAGCTTTCTTT.

This chain joins TRBV18 and TRBJ2-1; 8 bases match TRBD1. Per the germline V gene, CDR1 is KGHSH and CDR2 is LQKENI. This CDR3 has 16 residues. Unmatched junction bases numbered 5, after V lost 3 bases and J lost 1 base. The CDR3 nucleotides are TGTGCCAGCTCACCGCCGGGACAGGCTTCCTACAATGAGCAGTTCTTC. Its protein product is CASSPPGQASYNEQFF.

V and J are TRBV7-8 and TRBJ2-2; 8 bases fit TRBD1. The CDR3 has 17 residues. The V and J ends lost 2 bases and 4 bases, in that order; junction bases with no gene match: 9. The germline CDR1 and CDR2 sequences are SGHVS and FQNEAQ. DNA for the CDR3: TGTGCCAGCAGCTTAAGGCGACAGGGGTCAACCACCGGGGAGCTGTTTTTT. Amino acids: CASSLRRQGSTTGELFF.

The CDR3 nucleotides read TGTGCCAGCAGCGATCCGACAGGGGGGAATGAGCAGTTCTTC. It encodes CASSDPTGGNEQFF. The V gene is TRBV9, the J gene TRBJ2-1, with TRBD1 identical over 9 bases. The CDR3 totals 14 residues. CDR1 SGDLS and CDR2 YYNGEE come from the germline V gene. V was pared by 3 bases and J by 7 bases, with 5 bases of the junction left unmatched.

V usage is TRBV19 and J usage is TRBJ2-2; 9 bases line up with TRBD1. The CDR3 covers 15 residues. Trimming took 4 bases from V and 4 from J; bases not matched to a gene: 4. The germline V gene has CDR1 LNHDA and CDR2 SQIVND (reference sequence). The CDR3 spells CASSKQGASTGELFF. In DNA form, the CDR3 reads TGTGCCAGTAGTAAACAGGGGGCGTCCACCGGGGAGCTGTTTTTT.

The chain uses TRBV7-2 and TRBJ2-3; 7 nucleotides match TRBD2. Germline V gene sequence: CDR1 SGHTA, CDR2 FQGNSA. The CDR3 runs to 16 residues. The J segment lost 1 base and the V segment lost 0 bases, leaving 4 bases of the junction unmatched. The CDR3 bases are TGTGCCAGCAGCTTAGCTGGCGGGAGAGGCACAGATACGCAGTATTTT. Its translation is CASSLAGGRGTDTQYF.